This T cell receptor beta chain was captured in a study of technical replicates of blood from a few donors. The repertoire was sequenced with immunoSEQ multiplex PCR; TCRdb's copy has only in-frame clones and lacks some. The table includes approximately 70,000 clones, approximately 90% detected once. This CDR3 comprises 15 residues. CDR1 and CDR2 (germline): SGHDT, YYEEEE. J was trimmed by 3 bases and V by 4 bases; bases with no gene match: 5. The clonotype comes from a human donor in good health. The sequencing input was T cells isolated from PBMCs. The V and J genes are TRBV5-6 and TRBJ1-5; 9 bases are shared with TRBD1. The CDR3 DNA reads as TGTGCCAGCAGCCCCGGGACAGGGATCAATCAGCCCCAGCATTTT. Protein sequence: CASSPGTGINQPQHF.